These T cell receptor beta chains were read from a single sample in a study of T-cell reconstitution after alpha-beta-depleted transplantation in children. In TCRdb, the PCR reads were re-called with MiXCR into one record per CDR3 protein. This table has fewer than 550,000 distinct CDR3 sequences, 9.5% to 12% appearing once. The input for sequencing was PBMCs, mostly from graft donor cells, taken 180 days after TCRalphabeta/CD19-depleted stem cell transplant. The receptors originated from a female patient aged 2-9 years who had a stem cell transplant for aplastic anemia, so the T cells may come from the graft donor. The CDR3 runs from the conserved cysteine through the conserved F or W. A D gene is named only where the DNA matches it firmly. Clone size is stated in some rows and not others, as once, few, many or a class when expanded.

>.|TRBJ2-7|TRBV6-1|TRBD2
TGTGCCAGCAGTGGTCAAGGACTAGCGGGAGCGTGGGAGCAGTACTTC
CASSGQGLAGAWEQYF
>many|TRBJ2-7|TRBV29-1|TRBD2
TGCAGCGCCCGACAGCGGGAGGGCCGGCAGTACTTC
CSARQREGRQYF
>.|TRBJ2-1|TRBV12-3/TRBV12-4|TRBD1
TGTGGCAGCAGTCCAGAGGGGGGACAGGTAGGCTACAATGAGCAGTTCTTC
CGSSPEGGQVGYNEQFF
>.|TRBJ2-3|TRBV20-1|.
TGCAGTGCTAGAAACAGCCGGAGCACAGATACGCAGTATTTT
CSARNSRSTDTQYF
>few|TRBJ2-3|TRBV6-2/TRBV6-3|.
TGTGCCAGCAGTTATTACGGAGCAGATACGCAGTATTTT
CASSYYGADTQYF
>.|TRBJ2-1|TRBV18|TRBD1
TGTGCCAGCTCACCACTGAGGACAGGGGGTTCCTACAATGAGCAGTTCTTC
CASSPLRTGGSYNEQFF
>many|TRBJ2-7|TRBV5-1|TRBD1
TGCGCCAGCAGCCATAATACCGGGACAGGATACGAGCAGTACTTC
CASSHNTGTGYEQYF
>few|TRBJ2-4|TRBV7-3|TRBD2
TGTGCCAGCAGCCCCGGGGGGGCGCGGGGCAACATTCAGTACTTC
CASSPGGARGNIQYF
>.|TRBJ1-5|TRBV2|.
TGTGCCAGTCGAGGGACACCTTATAGCAATCAGCCCCAGCATTTT
CASRGTPYSNQPQHF
>few|TRBJ2-5|TRBV15|TRBD2
TGTGCCACCCACCGGGGACTAGCGAGTGCTAGGCCCGTTGGGGCCCAGTACTTC
CATHRGLASARPVGAQYF
>.|TRBJ1-2|TRBV20-1|.
TGCAGTGCTAGGAATGGGGGCGCAGGCTATGGCTACACCTTC
CSARNGGAGYGYTF
>.|TRBJ1-2|TRBV12-3/TRBV12-4|TRBD1
TGTGCCAGCAGTAGGTCGGGACAGGGATTGCTTGGCTACACCTTC
CASSRSGQGLLGYTF
>many|TRBJ2-5|TRBV20-1|.
TGCAGTGCTAGATATCGAGAGACCCAGTACTTC
CSARYRETQYF
>.|TRBJ1-5|TRBV5-1|.
TGCGCCAGCAGCTTGGGGGGGGGGCATAGCAATCAGCCCCAGCATTTT
CASSLGGGHSNQPQHF
>many|TRBJ2-3|TRBV29-1|TRBD2
TGCAGCGTGGGGACTAGCGGGAGGTTCACAGATACGCAGTATTTT
CSVGTSGRFTDTQYF
>.|TRBJ1-1|TRBV7-2|TRBD1
TGTGCCAGCAGCGTATTACAGGGGGCGACTTTCTTT
CASSVLQGATFF
>few|TRBJ2-3|TRBV11-2|TRBD2
TGTGCCAGCAGCTTAGAACATGGACTAGCGGGAGCAGATACGCAGTATTTT
CASSLEHGLAGADTQYF
>many|TRBJ2-3|TRBV5-6|.
TGTGCCAGCAGCTTGTGGGGTGGGGGGCGCGGCACAGATACGCAGTATTTT
CASSLWGGGRGTDTQYF
>.|TRBJ2-4|TRBV11-2|.
TGTGCCAGCAGCTTAGATAACAGAAAAAACATTCAGTACTTC
CASSLDNRKNIQYF
>.|TRBJ1-5|TRBV27|TRBD1
TGTGCCAGCAGTTCCAGGGGGCCCCACCAGCCCCAGCATTTT
CASSSRGPHQPQHF
>.|TRBJ2-5|TRBV28|TRBD2
TGTGCCAGCAAATTCGGGGGGAAAGAGACCCAGTACTTC
CASKFGGKETQYF
>.|TRBJ1-5|TRBV20-1|TRBD1
TGCAGTGCTAGACAGGGGGGATCTGGCAATCAGCCCCAGCATTTT
CSARQGGSGNQPQHF
>.|TRBJ2-2|TRBV20-1|.
TGCAGTGCCATGGAGGCGGCTTACACCGGGGAGCTGTTTTTT
CSAMEAAYTGELFF
>few|TRBJ2-3|TRBV3-1|.
TGTGCCAGCAGCCAAGTCGCCGACCGAAGCGTCTATTTT
CASSQVADRSVYF
>.|TRBJ1-5|TRBV6-4|.
TGTGCCAGCAGTCGACACAGTTCGCACCAGCCCCAGCATTTC
CASSRHSSHQPQHF
>few|TRBJ1-2|TRBV6-5|.
TGTGCCAGCAGTTACTCGGGGGGAGCCAACTATGGCTACACCTTC
CASSYSGGANYGYTF
>.|TRBJ1-6|TRBV20-1|.
TGCAGTGCCGTCAAACTCACAGGGTCGGGATATAATTCACCCCTCCACTTT
CSAVKLTGSGYNSPLHF
>.|TRBJ2-4|TRBV5-6|TRBD2
TGTGCCAGCAGCCCGGTGGCGGGAGTCAGAAACATTCAGTACTTC
CASSPVAGVRNIQYF
>few|TRBJ1-1|TRBV7-2|.
TGTGCCAGCAGCTTCACACAAGGGGGGACCACTGAAGCTTTCTTT
CASSFTQGGTTEAFF
>few|TRBJ1-1|TRBV6-2/TRBV6-3|.
TGTGCCAGCAGTGACCGGCAGGTCACTGAAGCTTTCTTT
CASSDRQVTEAFF
>.|TRBJ1-5|TRBV21-1|.
TGTGCCAGCAGCAAAGATAGCCAGGGAGGCAATCAGCCCCAGCATTTT
CASSKDSQGGNQPQHF
>.|TRBJ2-1|TRBV20-1|TRBD1
TGCAGTGCTAGAAGGACAGGGGCCTCCTACAATGAGCAGTTCTTC
CSARRTGASYNEQFF
>few|TRBJ1-2|TRBV5-1|TRBD1
TGCGCCAGCAGCATTGGACAGGGTCATGGCTACACCTTC
CASSIGQGHGYTF
>many|TRBJ1-2|TRBV20-1|.
TGCAGTGCTAGAGATGGAAGGGGGACGGTCTATGGCTACACCTTC
CSARDGRGTVYGYTF
>.|TRBJ2-5|TRBV5-1|.
TGCGCCAGCGGGGAGCGGTACCAAGAGACCCAGTACTTC
CASGERYQETQYF
>few|TRBJ1-1|TRBV6-1|TRBD1
TGTGCCAGCAGTCTCCGGGACAGGGGGCGGTACACTGAAGCTTTCTTT
CASSLRDRGRYTEAFF
>.|TRBJ2-3|TRBV10-2|.
TGCGCCAGCAGTGAGGTAAACCGGGACATTCTGTGGGCAGATACGCAGTATTTT
CASSEVNRDILWADTQYF
>many|TRBJ1-2|TRBV10-3|.
TGTGCCATCAGTGAGTCGAGGGGTCTCTACGGCTACACCTTC
CAISESRGLYGYTF
>few|TRBJ2-2|TRBV20-1|.
TGCAGTGCTGACCGGGGAAGCGGGGAGCTGTTTTTT
CSADRGSGELFF
>many|TRBJ2-2|TRBV12-3/TRBV12-4|TRBD1
TGTGCCAGCACCTATGGGACAGATAACACCGGGGAGCTGTTTTTT
CASTYGTDNTGELFF
>many|TRBJ2-7|TRBV7-2|.
TGTGCCAGCAGCTTAAACACAGCCTACGAGCAGTACTTC
CASSLNTAYEQYF
>.|TRBJ2-1|TRBV28|TRBD2
TGTGCCAGCAGTTTATGGGGGGGGGACAATGAGCAGTTCTTC
CASSLWGGDNEQFF
>many|TRBJ2-1|TRBV5-1|TRBD2
TGCGCCAGCAGCCCCCCGGGACTAGCGACCTACAATGAGCAGTTCTTC
CASSPPGLATYNEQFF
>.|TRBJ2-1|TRBV29-1|TRBD1
TGCAGCGTCGCGTCGACAGGGTCGAGAGAGCAGTTCTTC
CSVASTGSREQFF
>few|TRBJ2-1|TRBV11-2|TRBD2
TGTGCCAGCAGCCCCAGCGGGAGAATTAACAATGAGCAGTTCTTC
CASSPSGRINNEQFF
>.|TRBJ2-1|TRBV7-2|.
TGTGCCAGCAGTCCCCAAAGTTCTGCATCCTACAATGAGCAGTTCTTC
CASSPQSSASYNEQFF
>few|TRBJ2-7|TRBV6-1|.
TGTGCCAGCAGTCCGGGACACCGCTACGAGCAGTACTTC
CASSPGHRYEQYF
>few|TRBJ2-1|TRBV27|TRBD1
TGTGCCAGCAGTCCCTGGGACAGGGTACGAGGTGAGCAGTTCTTC
CASSPWDRVRGEQFF